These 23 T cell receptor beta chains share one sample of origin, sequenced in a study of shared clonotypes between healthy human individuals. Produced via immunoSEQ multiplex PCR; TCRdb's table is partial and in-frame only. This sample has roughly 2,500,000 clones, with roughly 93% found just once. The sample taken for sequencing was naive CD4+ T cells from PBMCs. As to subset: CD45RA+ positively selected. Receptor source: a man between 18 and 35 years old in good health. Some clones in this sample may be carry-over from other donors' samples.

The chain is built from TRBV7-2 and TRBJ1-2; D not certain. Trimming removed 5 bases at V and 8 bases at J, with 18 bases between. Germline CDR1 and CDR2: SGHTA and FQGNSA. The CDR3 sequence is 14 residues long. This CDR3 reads CASSPLMGYLGYTF. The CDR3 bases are TGTGCCAGCAGCCCGTTGATGGGTTACCTGGGCTACACCTTC.

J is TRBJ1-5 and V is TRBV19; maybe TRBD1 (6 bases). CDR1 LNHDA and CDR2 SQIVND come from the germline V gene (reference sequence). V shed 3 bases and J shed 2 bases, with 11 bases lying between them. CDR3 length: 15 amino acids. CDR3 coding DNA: TGTGCCAGTAGTATGAGGGGGGAGGGCAATCAGCCCCAGCATTTT. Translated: CASSMRGEGNQPQHF.

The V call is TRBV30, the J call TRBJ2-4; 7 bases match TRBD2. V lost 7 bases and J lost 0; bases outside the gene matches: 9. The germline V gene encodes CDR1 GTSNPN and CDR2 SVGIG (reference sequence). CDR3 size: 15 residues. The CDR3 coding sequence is TGTGCCTCCTCCTGGACTAGACTAGCCAAAAACATTCAGTACTTC. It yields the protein CASSWTRLAKNIQYF.

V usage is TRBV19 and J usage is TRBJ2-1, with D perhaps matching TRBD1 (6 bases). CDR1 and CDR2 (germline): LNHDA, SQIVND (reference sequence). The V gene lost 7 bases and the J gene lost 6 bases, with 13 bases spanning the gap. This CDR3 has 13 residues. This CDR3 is CASNRAGRNEQFF. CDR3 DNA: TGTGCCAGTAACAGGGCTGGGCGCAATGAGCAGTTCTTC.

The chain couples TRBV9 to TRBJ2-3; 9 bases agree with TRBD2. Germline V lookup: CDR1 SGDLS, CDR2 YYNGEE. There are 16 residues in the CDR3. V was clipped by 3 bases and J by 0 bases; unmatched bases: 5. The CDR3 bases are TGTGCCAGCAGCGCGACTAGCGGACCTAGCACAGATACGCAGTATTTT. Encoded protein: CASSATSGPSTDTQYF.

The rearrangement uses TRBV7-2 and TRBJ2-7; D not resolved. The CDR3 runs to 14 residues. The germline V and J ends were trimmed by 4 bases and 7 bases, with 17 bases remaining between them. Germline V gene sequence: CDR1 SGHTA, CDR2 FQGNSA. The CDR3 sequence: CASSSSWAVGEQYF. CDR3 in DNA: TGTGCCAGCAGCTCGTCCTGGGCAGTCGGTGAGCAGTACTTC.

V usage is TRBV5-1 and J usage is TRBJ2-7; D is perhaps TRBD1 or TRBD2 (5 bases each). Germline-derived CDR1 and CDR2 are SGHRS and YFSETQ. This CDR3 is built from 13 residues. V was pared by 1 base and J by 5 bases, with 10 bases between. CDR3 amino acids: CASSLTGTHEQYF. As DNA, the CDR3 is TGCGCCAGCAGCTTGACGGGGACCCACGAGCAGTACTTC.

The CDR3 DNA is TGCGCCAGCGGGAACCGGGAGAGAGACACTGAAGCTTTCTTT. As protein: CASGNRERDTEAFF. V is TRBV4-3 and J is TRBJ1-1, with no clear D. With 8 bases removed from V and 3 bases from J, the gap between germline ends came to 16 bases. Germline V gene data show CDR1 as LGHNA and CDR2 as YSLEER. The CDR3 extends over 14 amino acids.

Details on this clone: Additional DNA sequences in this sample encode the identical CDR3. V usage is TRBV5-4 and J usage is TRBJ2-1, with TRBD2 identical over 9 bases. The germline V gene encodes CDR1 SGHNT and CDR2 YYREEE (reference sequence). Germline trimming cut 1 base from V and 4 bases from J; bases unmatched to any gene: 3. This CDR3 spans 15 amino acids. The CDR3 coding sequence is TGTGCCAGCAGCTTGCCCCTAGCGGGATACAATGAGCAGTTCTTC. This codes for CASSLPLAGYNEQFF.

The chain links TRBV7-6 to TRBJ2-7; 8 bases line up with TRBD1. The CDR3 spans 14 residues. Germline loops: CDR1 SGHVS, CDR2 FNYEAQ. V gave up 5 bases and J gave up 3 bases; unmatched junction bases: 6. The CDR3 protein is CASSLDTGGYEQYF. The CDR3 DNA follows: TGTGCCAGCAGCCTGGACACAGGGGGCTACGAGCAGTACTTC. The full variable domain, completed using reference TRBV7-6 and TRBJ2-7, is GAGVSQSPRYKVTKRGQDVALRCDPISGHVSLYWYRQALGQGPEFLTYFNYEAQQDKSGLPNDRFSAERPEGSISTLTIQRTEQRDSAMYRCASSLDTGGYEQYFGPGTRLTVT.

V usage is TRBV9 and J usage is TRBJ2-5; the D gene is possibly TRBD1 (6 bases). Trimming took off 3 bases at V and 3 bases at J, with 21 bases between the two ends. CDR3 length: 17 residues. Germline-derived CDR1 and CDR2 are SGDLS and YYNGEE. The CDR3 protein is CASSALGGLLSEETQYF. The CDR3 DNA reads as TGTGCCAGCAGCGCCCTTGGGGGCCTCCTATCTGAAGAGACCCAGTACTTC.

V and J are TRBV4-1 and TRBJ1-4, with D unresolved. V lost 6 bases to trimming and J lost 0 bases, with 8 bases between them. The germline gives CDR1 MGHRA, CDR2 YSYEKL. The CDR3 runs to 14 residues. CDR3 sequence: CASRLFATNEKLFF. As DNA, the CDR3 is TGCGCCAGCAGGTTATTTGCAACTAATGAAAAACTGTTTTTT.

CDR3 residues: CASSFRAKETQYF. CDR3 in DNA: TGTGCCAGCAGCTTTCGGGCCAAAGAGACCCAGTACTTC. This rearrangement joins TRBV11-2 to TRBJ2-5; no firm D call. The CDR3 is 13 residues long. The germline V gene encodes CDR1 SGHAT and CDR2 FQNNGV. Trimming pared 3 bases from V and 3 bases from J, leaving 8 bases between.

The CDR3 protein is CAGARGDTQYF. CDR3 DNA sequence: TGTGCCGGGGCTCGGGGTGATACGCAGTATTTT. The chain combines TRBV2 with TRBJ2-3; tentatively, D is TRBD1 or TRBD2 (5 bases each). Germline values: CDR1 SNHLY, CDR2 FYNNEI. CDR3 length: 11 amino acids. V gave up 11 bases and J gave up 6 bases, with 12 bases separating them.

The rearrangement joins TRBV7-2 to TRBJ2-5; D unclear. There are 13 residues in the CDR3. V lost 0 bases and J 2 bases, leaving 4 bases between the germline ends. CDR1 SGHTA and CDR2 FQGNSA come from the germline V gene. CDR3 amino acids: CASSLAAQETQYF. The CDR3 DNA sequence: TGTGCCAGCAGCTTAGCGGCTCAAGAGACCCAGTACTTC.

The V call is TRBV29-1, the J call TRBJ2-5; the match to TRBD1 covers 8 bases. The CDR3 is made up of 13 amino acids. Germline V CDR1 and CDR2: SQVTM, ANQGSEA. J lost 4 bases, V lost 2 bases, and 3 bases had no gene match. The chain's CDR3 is CSVEPGGPETQYF. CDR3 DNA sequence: TGCAGCGTTGAACCAGGGGGCCCAGAGACCCAGTACTTC.

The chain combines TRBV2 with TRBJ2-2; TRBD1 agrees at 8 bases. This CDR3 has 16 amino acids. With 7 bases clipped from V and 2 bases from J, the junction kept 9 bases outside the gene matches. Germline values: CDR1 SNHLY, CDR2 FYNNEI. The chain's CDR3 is CASTLTAGGNTGELFF. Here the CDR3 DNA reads TGTGCCAGCACTTTAACGGCAGGGGGCAACACCGGGGAGCTGTTTTTT.

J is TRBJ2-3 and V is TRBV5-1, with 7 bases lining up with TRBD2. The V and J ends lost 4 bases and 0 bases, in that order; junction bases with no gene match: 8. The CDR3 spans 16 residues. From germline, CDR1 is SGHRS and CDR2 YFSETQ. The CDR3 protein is CASSRSGEPSTDTQYF. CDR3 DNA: TGCGCCAGCAGCCGGAGCGGGGAACCTAGCACAGATACGCAGTATTTT.

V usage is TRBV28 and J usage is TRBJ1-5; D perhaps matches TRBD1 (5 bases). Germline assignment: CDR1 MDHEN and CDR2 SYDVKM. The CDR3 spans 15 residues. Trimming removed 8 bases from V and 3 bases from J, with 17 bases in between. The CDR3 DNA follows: TGTGCCAGCCGGAATGGGGGGGTTACCAATCAGCCCCAGCATTTT. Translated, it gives CASRNGGVTNQPQHF. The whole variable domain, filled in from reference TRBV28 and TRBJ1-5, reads DVKVTQSSRYLVKRTGEKVFLECVQDMDHENMFWYRQDPGLGLRLIYFSYDVKMKEKGDIPEGYSVSREKKERFSLILESASTNQTSMYLCASRNGGVTNQPQHFGDGTRLSIL.

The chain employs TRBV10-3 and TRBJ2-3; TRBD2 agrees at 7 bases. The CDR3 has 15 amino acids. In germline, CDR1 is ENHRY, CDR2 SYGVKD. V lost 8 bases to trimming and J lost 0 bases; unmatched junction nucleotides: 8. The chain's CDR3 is CAIAPLAASTDTQYF. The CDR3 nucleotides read TGTGCCATCGCGCCCCTAGCGGCTAGCACAGATACGCAGTATTTT.

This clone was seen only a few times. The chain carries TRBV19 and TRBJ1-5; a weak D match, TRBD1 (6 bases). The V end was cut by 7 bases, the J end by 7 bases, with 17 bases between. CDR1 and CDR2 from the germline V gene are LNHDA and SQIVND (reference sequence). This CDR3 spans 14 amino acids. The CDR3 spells CASKKQGRPQPQHF. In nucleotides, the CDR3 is TGTGCCAGTAAGAAACAGGGACGGCCGCAGCCCCAGCATTTT.

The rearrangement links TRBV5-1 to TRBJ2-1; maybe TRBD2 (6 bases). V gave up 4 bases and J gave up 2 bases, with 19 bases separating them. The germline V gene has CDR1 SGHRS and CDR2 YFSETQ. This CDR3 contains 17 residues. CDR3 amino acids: CASSPGPRLVTYNEQFF. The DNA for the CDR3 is TGCGCCAGCAGCCCAGGACCCAGACTAGTAACCTACAATGAGCAGTTCTTC. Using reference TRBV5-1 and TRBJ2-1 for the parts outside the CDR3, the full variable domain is KAGVTQTPRYLIKTRGQQVTLSCSPISGHRSVSWYQQTPGQGLQFLFEYFSETQRNKGNFPGRFSGRQFSNSRSEMNVSTLELGDSALYLCASSPGPRLVTYNEQFFGPGTRLTVL.

The CDR3 DNA reads as TGTGCCAGCGCCGGGGGGAGCACCCGCTCCTACGAGCAGTACTTC. It specifies CASAGGSTRSYEQYF. J is TRBJ2-7 and V is TRBV2; 7 positions agree with TRBD2. Germline assignment: CDR1 SNHLY and CDR2 FYNNEI. After removal of 8 bases from V and 0 bases from J, the junction contained 10 bases not matched to a gene. The CDR3 has 15 amino acids.